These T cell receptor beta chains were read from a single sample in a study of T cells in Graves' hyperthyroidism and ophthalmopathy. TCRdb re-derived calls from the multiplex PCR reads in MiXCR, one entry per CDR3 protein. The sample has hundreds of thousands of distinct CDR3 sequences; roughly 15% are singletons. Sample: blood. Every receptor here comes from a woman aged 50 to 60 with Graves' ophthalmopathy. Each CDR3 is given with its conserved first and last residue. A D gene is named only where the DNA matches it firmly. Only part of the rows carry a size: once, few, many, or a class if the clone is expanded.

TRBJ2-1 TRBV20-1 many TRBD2 CSARGAGRPYNEQFF TGCAGTGCGAGGGGAGCGGGACGACCCTACAATGAGCAGTTCTTC
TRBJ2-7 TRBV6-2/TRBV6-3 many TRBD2 CASRIAGAEDEQYF TGTGCCAGCAGAATAGCGGGAGCTGAGGACGAGCAGTACTTC
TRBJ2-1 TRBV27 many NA CASSLYAYNEQFF TGTGCCAGCAGTTTATACGCATACAATGAGCAGTTCTTC
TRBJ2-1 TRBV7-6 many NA CASSFPGGGREQFF TGTGCCAGCAGCTTCCCGGGTGGGGGTCGCGAGCAGTTCTTC
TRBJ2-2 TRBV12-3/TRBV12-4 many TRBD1 CASSNGDRGAGELFF TGTGCCAGCAGCAATGGGGACAGGGGAGCCGGGGAGCTGTTTTTT
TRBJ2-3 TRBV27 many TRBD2 CASSPETSGRSDTQYF TGTGCCAGCAGTCCAGAGACTAGCGGGAGGTCGGATACGCAGTATTTT
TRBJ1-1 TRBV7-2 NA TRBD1 CASSLALGQGNTEAFF TGTGCCAGCAGCTTAGCACTGGGACAGGGGAACACTGAAGCTTTCTTT
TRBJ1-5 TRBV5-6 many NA CASSRKGAQPQHF TGTGCCAGCAGCCGTAAAGGGGCTCAGCCCCAGCATTTT
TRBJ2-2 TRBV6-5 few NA CASSYSRGFGELFF TGTGCCAGCAGTTACTCGAGAGGGTTCGGGGAGCTGTTTTTT
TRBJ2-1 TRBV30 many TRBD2 CAWYGAGLEQFF TGTGCCTGGTATGGAGCGGGATTAGAGCAGTTCTTC
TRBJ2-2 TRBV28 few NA CASSLVRGITGELFF TGTGCCAGCAGTTTAGTTAGGGGGATAACCGGGGAGCTGTTTTTT
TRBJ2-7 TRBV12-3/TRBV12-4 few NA CASSWAGKSSYEQYF TGTGCCAGCAGTTGGGCGGGGAAGAGCTCCTACGAGCAGTACTTC
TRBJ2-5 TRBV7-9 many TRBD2 CASSFILAGDQETQYF TGTGCCAGCAGCTTTATCCTAGCGGGAGATCAAGAGACCCAGTACTTC
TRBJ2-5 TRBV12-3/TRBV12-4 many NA CASSLLGRETQYF TGTGCCAGCAGTTTATTGGGTAGGGAGACCCAGTACTTC
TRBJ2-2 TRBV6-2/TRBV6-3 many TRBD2 CASIGTSGNTGELFF TGTGCCAGCATCGGGACTAGCGGGAACACCGGGGAGCTGTTTTTT
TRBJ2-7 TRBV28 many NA CASSLWGNEQYF TGTGCCAGCAGTTTATGGGGGAACGAGCAGTACTTC
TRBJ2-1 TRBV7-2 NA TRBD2 CASSLMGLAGWNEQFF TGTGCCAGCAGCTTAATGGGACTAGCGGGATGGAATGAGCAGTTCTTC
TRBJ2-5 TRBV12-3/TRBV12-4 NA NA CASSLARLAQETQYF TGTGCCAGCAGTTTAGCGCGGCTAGCGCAAGAGACCCAGTACTTC
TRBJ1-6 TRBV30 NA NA CAWSTGKNSPLHF TGTGCCTGGAGCACAGGGAAGAATTCACCCCTCCACTTT
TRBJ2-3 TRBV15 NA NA CATSGTRDYTDTQYF TGTGCCACCAGCGGAACCAGGGATTACACAGATACGCAGTATTTT
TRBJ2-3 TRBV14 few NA CASSPRLGDTQYF TGTGCCAGCAGCCCCCGTCTTGGAGATACGCAGTATTTT
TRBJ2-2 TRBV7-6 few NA CASSLDGPNGWLFF TGTGCCAGCAGCTTAGACGGCCCTAACGGTTGGCTGTTTTTT
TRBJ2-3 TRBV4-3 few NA CASSQEPTGTGGTDTQYF TGCGCCAGCAGCCAGGAACCCACAGGGACGGGGGGCACAGATACGCAGTATTTT
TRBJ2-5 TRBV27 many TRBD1 CASSLGQGRETQYF TGTGCCAGCAGTTTAGGACAGGGGCGGGAGACCCAGTACTTC
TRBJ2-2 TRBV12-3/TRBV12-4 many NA CASSSNTGTGELFF TGTGCCAGCAGTTCTAACACAGGGACCGGGGAGCTGTTTTTT
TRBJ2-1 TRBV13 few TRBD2 CASSRKTGTSGNEQFF TGTGCCAGCAGCCGAAAGACCGGGACTAGCGGAAATGAGCAGTTCTTC
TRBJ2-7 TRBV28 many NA CASRSHGGLLDEQYF TGTGCCAGCCGGTCACACGGGGGATTGTTGGACGAGCAGTACTTC
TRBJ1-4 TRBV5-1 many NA CASSLRRNLNEKLFF TGCGCCAGCAGCTTACGACGGAACCTTAATGAAAAACTGTTTTTT
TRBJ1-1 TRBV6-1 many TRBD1 CASGRGQGYTEAFF TGTGCCAGCGGGCGGGGACAGGGGTACACTGAAGCTTTCTTT
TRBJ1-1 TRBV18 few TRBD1 CASAQGVRNTEAFF TGTGCCAGCGCGCAGGGGGTGAGGAACACTGAAGCTTTCTTT
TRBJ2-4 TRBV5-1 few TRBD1 CASSLEGQGLNIQYF TGCGCCAGCAGCTTGGAGGGACAGGGGTTAAACATTCAGTACTTC
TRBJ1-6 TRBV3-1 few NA CASSQDQRKAGLHNSPLHF TGTGCCAGCAGCCAAGATCAAAGGAAGGCAGGGCTTCATAATTCACCCCTCCACTTT
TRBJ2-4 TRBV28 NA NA CASSPRVGKRIAKNIQYF TGTGCCAGCAGCCCGAGGGTGGGTAAGAGGATTGCCAAAAACATTCAGTACTTC
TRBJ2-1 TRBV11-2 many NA CASSREGAYNEQFF TGTGCCAGCAGCAGGGAAGGGGCCTACAATGAGCAGTTCTTC
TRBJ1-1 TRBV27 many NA CASSPYEGMTEAFF TGTGCCAGCAGTCCGTACGAGGGAATGACTGAAGCTTTCTTT
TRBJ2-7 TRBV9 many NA CASSGNPLHNTPLREQYF TGTGCCAGCAGCGGAAACCCCTTACATAATACACCACTACGAGAGCAGTACTTC
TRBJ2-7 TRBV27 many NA CASSSPAAGDLGYEQYF TGTGCCAGCAGTTCCCCGGCTGCGGGTGATTTAGGCTACGAGCAGTACTTC
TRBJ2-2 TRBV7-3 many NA CASSLKLAGELFF TGTGCCAGCAGCTTAAAATTGGCCGGGGAGCTGTTTTTT
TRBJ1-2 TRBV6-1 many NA CASSAANYGYTF TGTGCCAGCAGTGCAGCTAACTATGGCTACACCTTC
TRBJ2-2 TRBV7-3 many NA CASSARNTGELFF TGTGCCAGCAGCGCCCGGAACACCGGGGAGCTGTTTTTT
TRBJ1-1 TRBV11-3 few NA CASSLDPGTLFTEAFF TGTGCCAGCAGCTTAGATCCAGGGACTTTATTCACTGAAGCTTTCTTT
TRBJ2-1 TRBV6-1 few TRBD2 CASSGTSGRWEQFF TGTGCCAGCAGTGGGACTAGCGGGAGATGGGAGCAGTTCTTC
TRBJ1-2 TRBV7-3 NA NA CASSLRPGLNYGYTF TGTGCCAGCAGCTTAAGGCCGGGTCTTAACTATGGCTACACCTTC
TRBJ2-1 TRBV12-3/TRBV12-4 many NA CASSEDGSSYNEQFF TGTGCCAGCAGTGAGGACGGGAGCTCCTACAATGAGCAGTTCTTC
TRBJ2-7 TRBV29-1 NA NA CSVVSLGRYKQYF TGCAGCGTTGTGTCCCTCGGCAGGTACAAGCAGTACTTC
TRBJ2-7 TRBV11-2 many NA CASSLANSWDYEQYF TGTGCCAGCAGCTTGGCGAATTCTTGGGATTACGAGCAGTACTTC
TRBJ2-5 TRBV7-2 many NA CASSQEREETQYF TGTGCCAGCAGCCAAGAGCGGGAAGAGACCCAGTACTTC
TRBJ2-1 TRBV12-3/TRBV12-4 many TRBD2 CASNREGPHNEQFF TGTGCCAGCAATCGGGAGGGACCCCACAATGAGCAGTTCTTC
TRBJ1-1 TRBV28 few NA CASSFSMSGAITEAFF TGTGCCAGCAGTTTTTCTATGTCAGGGGCCATCACTGAAGCTTTCTTT
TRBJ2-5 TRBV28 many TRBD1 CAIQPPGQGVLKETQYF TGTGCCATCCAACCTCCGGGACAGGGGGTGTTAAAAGAGACCCAGTACTTC
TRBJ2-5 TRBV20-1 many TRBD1 CSAPGQAGETQYF TGCAGTGCCCCGGGACAGGCGGGAGAGACCCAGTACTTC